This is a list of T cell receptor beta chains from one sample in a study of T-cell reconstitution after alpha-beta-depleted transplantation in children. TCRdb reanalysed the PCR reads using MiXCR and keeps one entry per CDR3 protein. This table holds 600,000 to 700,000 distinct CDR3 sequences, approximately 15% found once. Sequencing used PBMCs from the stem cell graft donor, obtained from the stem cell graft. Every receptor here comes from a human donor who donated a stem cell graft to a child with acute myeloid leukemia. Each CDR3 is given with its conserved first and last residue. The D gene is left open where the match is weak.

d_gene: NA
v_gene: TRBV5-6
j_gene: TRBJ1-4
CDR3aa: CASSLKWAEKLFF

d_gene: NA
v_gene: TRBV28
j_gene: TRBJ2-7
CDR3aa: CASSLPRRSSYEQYF

d_gene: NA
v_gene: TRBV7-9
j_gene: TRBJ1-2
CDR3aa: CASSLAVPEVSYGYTF

d_gene: NA
v_gene: TRBV12-3/TRBV12-4
j_gene: TRBJ2-7
CDR3aa: CASSGTEVYEQYF

d_gene: NA
v_gene: TRBV5-6
j_gene: TRBJ2-7
CDR3aa: CASSPGQSPCEQYF

d_gene: NA
v_gene: TRBV18
j_gene: TRBJ2-1
CDR3aa: CASSPQGYNEQFF

d_gene: TRBD1
v_gene: TRBV7-9
j_gene: TRBJ1-4
CDR3aa: CASSSTGGRNEKLFF

d_gene: TRBD1
v_gene: TRBV20-1
j_gene: TRBJ1-6
CDR3aa: CSALGTGLNSPLHF

d_gene: TRBD1
v_gene: TRBV7-8
j_gene: TRBJ2-5
CDR3aa: CASSLAAGGWLWTQYF

d_gene: NA
v_gene: TRBV29-1
j_gene: TRBJ1-1
CDR3aa: CSVDSGLAFF

d_gene: NA
v_gene: TRBV4-1
j_gene: TRBJ1-3
CDR3aa: CASSQDIPGHSSGNTIYF

d_gene: NA
v_gene: TRBV7-2
j_gene: TRBJ2-7
CDR3aa: CASSRQRGQGGYEQYF

d_gene: NA
v_gene: TRBV29-1
j_gene: TRBJ1-1
CDR3aa: CSVERGLGNTEAFF

d_gene: NA
v_gene: TRBV28
j_gene: TRBJ2-5
CDR3aa: CASRGPYQETQYF